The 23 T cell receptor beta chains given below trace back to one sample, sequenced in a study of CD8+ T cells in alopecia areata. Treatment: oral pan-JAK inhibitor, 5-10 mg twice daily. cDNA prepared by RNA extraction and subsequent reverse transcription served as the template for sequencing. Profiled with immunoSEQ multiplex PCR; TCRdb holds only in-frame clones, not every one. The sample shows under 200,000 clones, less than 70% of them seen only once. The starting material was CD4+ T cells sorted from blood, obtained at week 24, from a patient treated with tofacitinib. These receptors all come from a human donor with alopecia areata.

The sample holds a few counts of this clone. CDR3: CAWSPQDNQPQHF. For the CDR3, the DNA is TGTGCCTGGAGCCCCCAGGACAATCAGCCCCAGCATTTT. The J gene is TRBJ1-5, the V gene TRBV30; D remains ambiguous. Between the trimmed V and J ends, which lost 3 bases and 3 bases, there was a span of 9 bases. There are 13 residues in the CDR3. The germline V gene encodes CDR1 GTSNPN and CDR2 SVGIG (reference sequence).

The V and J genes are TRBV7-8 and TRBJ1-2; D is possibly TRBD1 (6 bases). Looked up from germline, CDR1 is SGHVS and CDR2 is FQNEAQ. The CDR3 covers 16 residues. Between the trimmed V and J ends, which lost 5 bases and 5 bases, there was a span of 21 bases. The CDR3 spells CASSQGQYREGYGYTF. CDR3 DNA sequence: TGTGCCAGCAGCCAAGGCCAGTACAGGGAGGGATATGGCTACACCTTC. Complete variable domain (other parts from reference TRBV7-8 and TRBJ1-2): GAGVSQSPRYKVAKRGQDVALRCDPISGHVSLFWYQQALGQGPEFLTYFQNEAQLDKSGLPSDRFFAERPEGSVSTLKIQRTQQEDSAVYLCASSQGQYREGYGYTFGSGTRLTVV.

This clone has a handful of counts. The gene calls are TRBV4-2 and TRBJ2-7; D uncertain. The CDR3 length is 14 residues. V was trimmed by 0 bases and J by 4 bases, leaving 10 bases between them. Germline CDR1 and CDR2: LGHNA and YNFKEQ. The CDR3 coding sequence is TGTGCCAGCAGCCAAGATCAGATGGGGTACGAGCAGTACTTC. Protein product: CASSQDQMGYEQYF.

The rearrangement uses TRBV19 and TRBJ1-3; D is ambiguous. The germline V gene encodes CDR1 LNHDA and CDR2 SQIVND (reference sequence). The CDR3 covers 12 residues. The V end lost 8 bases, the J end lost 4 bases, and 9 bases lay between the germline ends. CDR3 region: CASGLGGNTIYF. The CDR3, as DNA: TGTGCCAGTGGATTGGGAGGAAACACCATATATTTT.

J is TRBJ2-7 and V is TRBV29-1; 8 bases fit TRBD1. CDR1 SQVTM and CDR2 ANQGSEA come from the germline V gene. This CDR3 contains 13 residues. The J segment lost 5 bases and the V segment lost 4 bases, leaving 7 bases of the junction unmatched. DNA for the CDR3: TGCAGCGTTGCAACAGGGGGACACCACGAGCAGTACTTC. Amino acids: CSVATGGHHEQYF.

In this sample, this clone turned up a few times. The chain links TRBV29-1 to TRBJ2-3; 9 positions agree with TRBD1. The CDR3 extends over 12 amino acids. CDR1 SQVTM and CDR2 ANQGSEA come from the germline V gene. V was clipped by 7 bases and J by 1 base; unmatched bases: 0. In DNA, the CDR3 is TGCAGCGGACAGGGGGGCACAGATACGCAGTATTTT. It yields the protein CSGQGGTDTQYF.

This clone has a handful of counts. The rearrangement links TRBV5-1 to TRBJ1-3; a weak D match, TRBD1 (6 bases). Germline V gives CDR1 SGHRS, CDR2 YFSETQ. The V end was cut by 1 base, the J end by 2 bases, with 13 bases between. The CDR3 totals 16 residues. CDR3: CASSLRGIGAGNTIYF. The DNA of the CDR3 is TGCGCCAGCAGCTTGAGGGGGATAGGAGCTGGAAACACCATATATTTT.

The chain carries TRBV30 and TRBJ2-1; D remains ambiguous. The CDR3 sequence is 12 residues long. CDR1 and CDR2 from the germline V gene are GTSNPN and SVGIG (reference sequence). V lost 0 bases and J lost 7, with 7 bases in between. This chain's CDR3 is CAWSVDRNEQFF. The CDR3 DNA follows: TGTGCCTGGAGTGTAGATAGAAATGAGCAGTTCTTC.

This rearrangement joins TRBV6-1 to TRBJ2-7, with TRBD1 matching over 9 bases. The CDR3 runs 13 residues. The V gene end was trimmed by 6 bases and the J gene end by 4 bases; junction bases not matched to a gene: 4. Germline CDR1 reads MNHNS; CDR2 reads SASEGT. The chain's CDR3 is CASRGTGRYEQYF. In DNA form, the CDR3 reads TGTGCCAGCAGGGGGACAGGGAGGTACGAGCAGTACTTC.

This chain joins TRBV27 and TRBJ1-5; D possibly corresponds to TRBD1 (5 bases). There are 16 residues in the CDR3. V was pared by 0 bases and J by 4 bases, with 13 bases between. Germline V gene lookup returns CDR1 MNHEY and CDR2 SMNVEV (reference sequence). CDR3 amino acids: CASSLSGGVGNQPQHF. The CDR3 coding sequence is TGTGCCAGCAGTTTATCCGGAGGGGTGGGAAATCAGCCCCAGCATTTT.

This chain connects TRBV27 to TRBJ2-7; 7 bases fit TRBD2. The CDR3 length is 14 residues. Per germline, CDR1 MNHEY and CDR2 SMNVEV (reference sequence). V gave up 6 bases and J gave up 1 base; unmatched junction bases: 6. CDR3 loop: CASRPAGESYEQYF. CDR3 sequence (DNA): TGTGCCAGCAGACCGGCGGGGGAATCCTACGAGCAGTACTTC.

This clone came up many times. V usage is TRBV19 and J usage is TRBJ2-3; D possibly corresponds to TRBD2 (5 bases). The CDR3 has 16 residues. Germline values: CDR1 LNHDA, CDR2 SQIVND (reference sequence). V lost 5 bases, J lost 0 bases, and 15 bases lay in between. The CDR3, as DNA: TGTGCCAGTAGTCCCTTCGGACTCGCTAGCACAGATACGCAGTATTTT. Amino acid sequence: CASSPFGLASTDTQYF.

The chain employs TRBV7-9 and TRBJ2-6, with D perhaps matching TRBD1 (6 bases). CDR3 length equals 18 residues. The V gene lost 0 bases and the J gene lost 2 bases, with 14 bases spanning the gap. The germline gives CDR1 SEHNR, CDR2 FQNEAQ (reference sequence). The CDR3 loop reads CASSLATGTQAGANVLTF. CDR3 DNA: TGTGCCAGCAGCTTAGCCACCGGGACACAGGCTGGGGCCAACGTCCTGACTTTC.

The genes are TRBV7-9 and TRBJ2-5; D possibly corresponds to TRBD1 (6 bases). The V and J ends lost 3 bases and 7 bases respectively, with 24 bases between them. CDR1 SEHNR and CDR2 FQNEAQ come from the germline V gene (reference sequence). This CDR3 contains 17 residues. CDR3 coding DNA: TGTGCCAGCAGCTTGGGGGCAGGAGCTACACGGATTGGGACCCAGTACTTC. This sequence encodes CASSLGAGATRIGTQYF.

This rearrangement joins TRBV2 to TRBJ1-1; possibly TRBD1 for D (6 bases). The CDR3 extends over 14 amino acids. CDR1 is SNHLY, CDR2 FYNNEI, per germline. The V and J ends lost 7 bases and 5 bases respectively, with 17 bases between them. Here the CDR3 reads CASMTGGAYTEAFF. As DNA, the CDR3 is TGTGCCAGCATGACTGGGGGGGCTTATACTGAAGCTTTCTTT.

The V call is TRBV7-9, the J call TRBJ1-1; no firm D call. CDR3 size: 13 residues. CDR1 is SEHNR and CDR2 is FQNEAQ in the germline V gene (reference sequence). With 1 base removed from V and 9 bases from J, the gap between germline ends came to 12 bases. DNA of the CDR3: TGTGCCAGCAGCTTAGAGTACGGTGCTCAAGCTTTCTTT. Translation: CASSLEYGAQAFF.

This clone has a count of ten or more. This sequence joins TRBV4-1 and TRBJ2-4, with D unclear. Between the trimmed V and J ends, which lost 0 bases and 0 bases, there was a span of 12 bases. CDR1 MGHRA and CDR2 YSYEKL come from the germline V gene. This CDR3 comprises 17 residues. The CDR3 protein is CASSQDLNQAAKNIQYF. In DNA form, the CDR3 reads TGCGCCAGCAGCCAAGATCTTAACCAGGCAGCCAAAAACATTCAGTACTTC.

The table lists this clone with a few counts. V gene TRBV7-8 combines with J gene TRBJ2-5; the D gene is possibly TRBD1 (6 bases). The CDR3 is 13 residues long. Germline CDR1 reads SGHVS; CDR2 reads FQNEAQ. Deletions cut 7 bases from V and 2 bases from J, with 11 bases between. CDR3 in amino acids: CASIGQQQETQYF. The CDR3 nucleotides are TGTGCCAGCATTGGACAGCAGCAAGAGACCCAGTACTTC.

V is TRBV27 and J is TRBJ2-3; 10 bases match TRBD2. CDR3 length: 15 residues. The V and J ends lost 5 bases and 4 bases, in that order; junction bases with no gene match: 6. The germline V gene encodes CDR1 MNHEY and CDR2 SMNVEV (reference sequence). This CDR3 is CASSKSGGESDTQYF. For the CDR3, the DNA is TGTGCCAGCAGTAAAAGCGGGGGGGAATCAGATACGCAGTATTTT.

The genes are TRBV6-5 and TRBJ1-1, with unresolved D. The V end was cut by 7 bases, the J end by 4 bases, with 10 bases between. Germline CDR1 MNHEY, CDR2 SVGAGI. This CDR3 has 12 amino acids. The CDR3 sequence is CASTGVGTEAFF. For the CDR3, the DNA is TGTGCCAGCACGGGTGTTGGCACTGAAGCTTTCTTT.

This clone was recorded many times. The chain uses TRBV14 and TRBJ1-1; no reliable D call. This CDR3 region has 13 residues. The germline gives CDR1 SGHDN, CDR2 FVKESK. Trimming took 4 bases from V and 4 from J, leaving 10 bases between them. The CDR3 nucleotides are TGTGCCAGCAGCCCAACCCTTAGCACTGAAGCTTTCTTT. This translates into CASSPTLSTEAFF.

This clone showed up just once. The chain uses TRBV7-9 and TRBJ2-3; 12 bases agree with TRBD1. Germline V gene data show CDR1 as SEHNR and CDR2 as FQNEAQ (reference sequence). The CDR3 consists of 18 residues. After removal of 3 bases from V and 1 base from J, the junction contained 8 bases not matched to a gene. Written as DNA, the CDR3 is TGTGCCAGCAGCTTGGGACAGGGGGCAGCGATTCGCACAGATACGCAGTATTTT. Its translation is CASSLGQGAAIRTDTQYF.

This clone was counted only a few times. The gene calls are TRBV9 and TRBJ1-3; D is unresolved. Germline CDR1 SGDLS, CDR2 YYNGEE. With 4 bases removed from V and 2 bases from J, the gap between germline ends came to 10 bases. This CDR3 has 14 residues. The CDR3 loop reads CASSLGSAGNTIYF. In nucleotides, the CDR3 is TGTGCCAGCAGCCTGGGTAGTGCTGGAAACACCATATATTTT.